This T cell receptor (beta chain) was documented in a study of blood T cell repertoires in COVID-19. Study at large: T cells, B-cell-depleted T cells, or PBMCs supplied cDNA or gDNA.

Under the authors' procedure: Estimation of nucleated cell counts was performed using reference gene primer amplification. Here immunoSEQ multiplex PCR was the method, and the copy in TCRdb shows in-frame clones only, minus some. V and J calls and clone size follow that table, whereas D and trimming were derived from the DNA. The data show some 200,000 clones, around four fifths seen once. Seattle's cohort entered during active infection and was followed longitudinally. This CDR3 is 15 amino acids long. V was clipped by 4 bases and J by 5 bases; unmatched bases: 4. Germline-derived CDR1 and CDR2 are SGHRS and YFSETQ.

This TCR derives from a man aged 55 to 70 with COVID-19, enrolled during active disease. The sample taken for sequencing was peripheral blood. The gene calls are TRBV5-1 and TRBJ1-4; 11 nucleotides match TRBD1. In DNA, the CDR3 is TGCGCCAGCAGCCAACGGGACAGGGGGAATGAAAAACTGTTTTTT. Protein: CASSQRDRGNEKLFF.